This T cell receptor beta chain was captured by sequencing in a study of blood T cell repertoires in COVID-19 (dated by TCRdb to about 2020). For the wider study: Collaborator samples came from the United States, Italy and Spain and covered acute and convalescent phases of COVID-19. Samples came from the ongoing ImmuneRACE study (first 160 participants) plus 1,254 subjects from 6 global collaborators. The sample metadata nearly always contained a de-identified subject ID, COVID-19 status, age in years and sex. The material from the prospective study consisted of cDNA or gDNA derived from T cells, B-cell-depleted T cells, or PBMCs. The repertoires were released in a freely available public database intended as a resource for research on the immune response to SARS-CoV-2. The dataset comprised deeply sampled blood TCRbeta repertoires from subjects exposed to, actively infected with, or recovered from COVID-19. Where available, HLA class I and class II types were taken from metadata supplied by the sample provider and were not determined by assay-based typing. Paper-wide results and their limitations: How much clinical and demographic metadata was included differed by source and by participant, and the metadata was provided uncurated.

The immunoSEQ Assay, a bias-controlled multiplex PCR, was used to amplify TCRbeta CDR3 regions from genomic DNA. Per the original workflow: Within the assay, amplification of reference gene primers was used to estimate how many nucleated cells each sample contained. To quantify the absolute abundance of each unique TCRbeta CDR3 rearrangement, sequence reads were collapsed and filtered. Productive Simpson clonality was computed per sample as the square root of Simpson's diversity index over productive rearrangements. This immuneACCESS table, as held by TCRdb, lists in-frame sequences with V and J called but not all clones. Of the missing ones, under half trace to an unresolved V gene in checked studies; the others have no known cause. V and J calls and clone size are as listed in that table; D and trimming were resolved from the DNA. The sample records some 240,000 clones, around 83% of which are singletons. The top ten clones comprise over 1.5% of the sample.

About this clone itself: This clone's antigen is unknown. No clone much larger than this one lies a single base away; base qualities are absent.

Samples from volunteer blood donors who had recovered from COVID-19 were contributed by a second Seattle source. The collaborating institutions used their own protocols to collect whole blood in K2EDTA tubes. For TCRbeta analysis, collaborators shipped samples as frozen whole blood, isolated PBMCs, or DNA extracted from either of those sample types. Sequencing input: peripheral blood. This receptor was taken from a woman aged 40 to 50 who had recovered from COVID-19.

Read as DNA, the sequence is TGCGCCAGCAGCCCCCGACAGGGGTTGGGCGCTGAAGCTTTCTTT. Its protein product is CASSPRQGLGAEAFF. The rearranged segments are TRBV5-1 and TRBJ1-1; TRBD1 fits 8 bases in the junction. CDR1 and CDR2 are read off the germline V gene as SGHRS and YFSETQ. Spanning cysteine to phenylalanine, the CDR3 consists of 15 amino acids. Kept here is only the CDR3 DNA, which spans 45 bases and is read in frame from base 1. After removal of 4 bases from V and 6 bases from J, the junction retains 11 bases not matched to a gene.